These T cell receptor beta chains were read from a single sample in a study of T-cell memory formation after mild COVID-19. TCRdb re-called the 5' RACE reads through MiXCR, storing one row per CDR3 protein. This repertoire shows hundreds of thousands of distinct CDR3 sequences, roughly 18% found once; its top ten account for about 12%. The source material was PBMCs or a T cell subset sorted from them (not recorded which). These receptors originate from an adult woman who had mild COVID-19 (a few samples of this study predate the infection). Cell type and time point are not known. Each CDR3 is given with its conserved first and last residue. D genes are given only for firm matches. For some rows the clone size is stated as once, few or many, or as a class when expanded; others skip it.

CDR3 length,clone size,D gene,V gene,J gene,CDR3 DNA,CDR3 protein
17,few,TRBD2,TRBV11-3,TRBJ2-7,TGTGCCAGCAGCTTATTGTCTAGCGGGAGGGTGTTGTACGAGCAGTACTTC,CASSLLSSGRVLYEQYF
15,.,.,TRBV20-1,TRBJ2-1,TGCAGTGCTAGAATGGACTCCCGGAAGTACAATGAGCAGTTCTTC,CSARMDSRKYNEQFF
17,many,TRBD2,TRBV7-9,TRBJ2-1,TGTGCCAGCAGCCCTAACCGAGGACTAGCCCGTTTGGATGAGCAGTTCTTC,CASSPNRGLARLDEQFF
11,.,.,TRBV6-6,TRBJ2-1,TGTGCCAGCAGTTGGGACGCGGAGCAGTTCTTC,CASSWDAEQFF
12,.,.,TRBV18,TRBJ1-2,TGTGCCAGCTCACGCCAGGGGAGTGGCTACACCTTC,CASSRQGSGYTF
15,few,.,TRBV4-3,TRBJ2-1,TGCGCCAGCAGCCAAGAATTAACACGTCGAGATGAGCAGTTCTTC,CASSQELTRRDEQFF
13,few,TRBD1,TRBV14,TRBJ2-7,TGTGCCAGCAGCCAAACAGGGGGCGGCGAGCAGTACTTC,CASSQTGGGEQYF
12,many,.,TRBV12-3/TRBV12-4,TRBJ2-7,TGTGCCAGCAGTTTACGGGGAGGCGAGCAGTACTTC,CASSLRGGEQYF
14,.,.,TRBV2,TRBJ2-2,TGTGCCAGCAGTAGAGGACACGACACCGGGGAGCTGTTTTTT,CASSRGHDTGELFF
14,few,TRBD2,TRBV14,TRBJ2-1,TGTGCCAGCAGCTCCCGACTAGCGCGCGATGAGCAGTTCTTC,CASSSRLARDEQFF
16,.,.,TRBV18,TRBJ2-1,TGTGCCAGCTCACCGGGAGGGGGCGGCTCCTACAATGAGCAGTTCTTC,CASSPGGGGSYNEQFF
13,.,.,TRBV3-1,TRBJ2-7,TGTGCCAGCAGATTAAAGGGGGGTTACGAGCAGTACTTC,CASRLKGGYEQYF
14,.,.,TRBV7-3,TRBJ2-1,TGTGCCAGCAGCTTTGGGGGAGACTACAATGAGCAGTTCTTC,CASSFGGDYNEQFF
19,.,TRBD2,TRBV7-9,TRBJ2-4,TGTGCCAGCAGCTTAGTCGCAGGACTAGCGGGAGGGCCGGAAAACATTCAGTACTTC,CASSLVAGLAGGPENIQYF
13,.,TRBD1,TRBV27,TRBJ2-7,TGTGCCAGCATGCGACAGGGGGGCGACGAGCAGTACTTC,CASMRQGGDEQYF
14,.,.,TRBV7-9,TRBJ1-1,TGTGCCAGCAGGGCGGACAAGGGTAACACTGAAGCTTTCTTT,CASRADKGNTEAFF
14,many,.,TRBV20-1,TRBJ2-7,TGCAGTGCTAGAGGAATGGATAGCTCCTACGAGCAGTACTTC,CSARGMDSSYEQYF
14,few,TRBD2,TRBV27,TRBJ2-7,TGTGCCAGCACTAAGCGGGAGGGCTCCTACGAGCAGTACTTC,CASTKREGSYEQYF
13,.,TRBD1,TRBV24-1,TRBJ1-1,TGTGCCACCAGGCGGACAGGGTTGACTGAAGCTTTCTTT,CATRRTGLTEAFF
15,.,TRBD2,TRBV2,TRBJ2-3,TGTGCCAGCAGCGGGGGGGCCTCTCGCACAGATACGCAGTATTTT,CASSGGASRTDTQYF
16,few,TRBD1,TRBV20-1,TRBJ2-1,TGCAGTGCCCAGGGGGAAAAACTTGCCTCCTACAATGAGCAGTTCTTC,CSAQGEKLASYNEQFF
14,.,.,TRBV2,TRBJ1-1,TGTGCCAGCAGTCCGCGTGGGGGGCGAGGTCAAGCTTTCTTT,CASSPRGGRGQAFF
15,few,.,TRBV12-3/TRBV12-4,TRBJ2-3,TGTGCCAGCAGTAAACCGGGACTTAGACCAGATACGCAGTATTTT,CASSKPGLRPDTQYF
16,.,.,TRBV30,TRBJ1-1,TGTGCCTGGAGTGTCGGCATGATCTCAGGGTACACTGAAGCTTTCTTT,CAWSVGMISGYTEAFF
15,.,.,TRBV4-3,TRBJ1-1,TGCGCCAGCAGCCAAGCCGGACCGAGGAGGACTGAAGCTTTCTTT,CASSQAGPRRTEAFF
18,few,.,TRBV6-6,TRBJ1-5,TGTGCCAGCAGTTACAGGGAGGGAGCATGGTCGGTCAATCAGCCCCAGCATTTT,CASSYREGAWSVNQPQHF
15,.,.,TRBV20-1,TRBJ2-7,TGCAGTGCTAGACCCCCGGACATCCCGAAGGGCGAGCAGTACTTC,CSARPPDIPKGEQYF
15,few,TRBD2,TRBV15,TRBJ2-5,TGTGCCACCAGCAGAGGACTAGCGGGGGAAGAGACCCAGTACTTC,CATSRGLAGEETQYF
10,few,.,TRBV20-1,TRBJ2-5,TGCAGTGCCAAGCGGGAGACCCAGTACTTC,CSAKRETQYF
15,.,TRBD1,TRBV12-3/TRBV12-4,TRBJ1-4,TGTGCCAGCAGCCACCAGACAGGGGGAGATGAAAAACTGTTTTTT,CASSHQTGGDEKLFF
15,.,TRBD2,TRBV7-2,TRBJ2-1,TGTGCCAGCAGCTCGGGGACTAGCGGGTGGGCGTTTAAGTTCTTC,CASSSGTSGWAFKFF
10,few,.,TRBV29-1,TRBJ1-1,TGCAGCGTTGGGTACAGTGAAGCTTTCTTT,CSVGYSEAFF
20,.,.,TRBV24-1,TRBJ2-1,TGTGCCACCAGTGGTCCCCAGACAGTTCTAGCACCGAGCTCCTACAATGAGCAGTTCTTC,CATSGPQTVLAPSSYNEQFF
15,.,TRBD1,TRBV27,TRBJ2-7,TGTGCCAGCAGTTTATTTTCATGGCAGGGGGACGAGCAGTACTTC,CASSLFSWQGDEQYF
13,.,.,TRBV18,TRBJ1-5,TGTGCCAGCTCACCACGCTTGAATCAGCCCCAGCATTTT,CASSPRLNQPQHF
14,few,.,TRBV6-6,TRBJ2-5,TGTGCCAGCAGTACCCTTAGACCCCTGGAGACCCAGTACTTC,CASSTLRPLETQYF
17,.,.,TRBV4-3,TRBJ2-3,TGCGCCAGCAGCCAAGAGACGCGGCGGGTGGGCACAGATACGCAGTATTTT,CASSQETRRVGTDTQYF
12,.,.,TRBV6-5,TRBJ2-5,TGTGCCAGCAGTTTTACAGGAGGGACCCAGTACTTC,CASSFTGGTQYF
15,.,TRBD2,TRBV20-1,TRBJ2-5,TGCAGTGCTAGAGAGCCCCTAGCCAGCCGGGGGGCCCAGTACTTC,CSAREPLASRGAQYF
18,few,TRBD2,TRBV5-1,TRBJ2-5,TGCGCCAGCAGCTTGGGCGGGACTAGCGGGGGAGCTCAAGAGACCCAGTACTTC,CASSLGGTSGGAQETQYF
15,.,.,TRBV7-8,TRBJ2-3,TGTGCCAGCAGCTTAGCTCGGTCCTTGACGGATACGCAGTATTTT,CASSLARSLTDTQYF
13,.,TRBD1,TRBV6-5,TRBJ1-5,TGTGCCAGCAGACAAACAGGGGATCAGCCCCAGCATTTT,CASRQTGDQPQHF
17,.,TRBD1,TRBV3-1,TRBJ2-1,TGTGCCAGCAGCCAAAGTCCGGGACAGCTAACCTACAATGAGCAGTTCTTC,CASSQSPGQLTYNEQFF
12,few,.,TRBV14,TRBJ2-1,TGTGCCAGCAGCCAGCCCCCCGGGGAGCAGTTCTTC,CASSQPPGEQFF
14,few,.,TRBV6-5,TRBJ2-1,TGTGCCAGCAGTTACTCGGACAGTTACAATGAGCAGTTCTTC,CASSYSDSYNEQFF
16,.,TRBD2,TRBV12-3/TRBV12-4,TRBJ2-3,TGTGCCAGCACCACCCCAAGCGGGAGTTGGGCAGATACGCAGTATTTT,CASTTPSGSWADTQYF
14,few,.,TRBV5-6,TRBJ2-7,TGTGCCAGCAGCTTGGCCGGGGGTGTGAACGAGCAGTACTTC,CASSLAGGVNEQYF
15,few,.,TRBV29-1,TRBJ2-3,TGCAGCGTTGAAGATTGGGACCGAGACATGGATACGCAGTATTTT,CSVEDWDRDMDTQYF
16,few,TRBD2,TRBV7-6,TRBJ2-5,TGTGCCAGCAGCTTAGCGGGGACTAGCGGGATGGAGACCCAGTACTTC,CASSLAGTSGMETQYF
14,few,TRBD2,TRBV7-2,TRBJ2-7,TGTGCCAGCAGCCGCGGGAGGGCCTCCGACGAGCAGTACTTC,CASSRGRASDEQYF
15,few,.,TRBV6-2/TRBV6-3,TRBJ1-2,TGTGCCAGCAACCAACGGGCAGGAGATTACTATGGCTACACCTTC,CASNQRAGDYYGYTF